This T cell receptor (beta chain) was found in a study of T cell responses to AZD1222 COVID-19 vaccine. Produced via immunoSEQ multiplex PCR; TCRdb's table is partial and in-frame only. The repertoire includes 150,000 or so clones, 86% of them detected once, and roughly 5% sits in the top ten. The CDR3 has 15 amino acids. Trimming removed 1 base from V and 1 base from J; junction bases left unmatched: 3. Germline V gives CDR1 MGHDK, CDR2 SYGVNS. With regard to this clone: Its cognate antigen is unknown.

General study points: AZD1222 recipients seropositive at baseline numbered only five or six. Females outnumbered males among donors, who were mostly white British; clonal diversity was possibly underestimated.

The sample was peripheral blood, taken on day 0 of MenACWY control vaccination. This receptor was obtained from an adult in good health. The chain is built from TRBV25-1 and TRBJ1-2; 7 bases are a match to TRBD1. For the CDR3, the DNA is TGTGCCAGCAGTGAATCGAACAGGGGTAACTATGGCTACACCTTC. Protein sequence: CASSESNRGNYGYTF.